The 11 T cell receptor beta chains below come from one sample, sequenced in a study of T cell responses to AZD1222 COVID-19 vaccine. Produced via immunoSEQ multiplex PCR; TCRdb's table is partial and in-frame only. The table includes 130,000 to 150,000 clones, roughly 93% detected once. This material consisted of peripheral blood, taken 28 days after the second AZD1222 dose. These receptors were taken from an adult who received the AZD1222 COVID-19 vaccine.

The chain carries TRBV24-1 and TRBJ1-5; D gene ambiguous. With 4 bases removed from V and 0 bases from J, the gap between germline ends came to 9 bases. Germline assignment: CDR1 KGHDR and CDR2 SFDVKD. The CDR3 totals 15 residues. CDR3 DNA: TGTGCCACCAGTGAAGCGGCCTCTAGCAATCAGCCCCAGCATTTT. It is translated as CATSEAASSNQPQHF.

Here the CDR3 DNA reads TGTGCCAGCAGCTCCCGGCGGCCTGATCAGCCCCAGCATTTT. Its translation: CASSSRRPDQPQHF. The chain uses TRBV5-6 and TRBJ1-5; D remains unclear. This CDR3 contains 14 residues. From germline, CDR1 is SGHDT and CDR2 YYEEEE. The V gene lost 3 bases and the J gene lost 5 bases, with 12 bases spanning the gap.

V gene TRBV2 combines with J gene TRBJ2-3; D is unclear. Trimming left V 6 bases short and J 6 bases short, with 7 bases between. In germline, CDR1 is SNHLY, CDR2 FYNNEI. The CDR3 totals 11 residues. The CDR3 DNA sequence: TGTGCCAGCAGCTCGATGGATACGCAGTATTTT. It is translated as CASSSMDTQYF.

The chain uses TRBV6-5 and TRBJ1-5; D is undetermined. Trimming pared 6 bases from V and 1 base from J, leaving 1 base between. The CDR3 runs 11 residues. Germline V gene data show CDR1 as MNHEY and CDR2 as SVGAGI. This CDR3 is CASSSNQPQHF. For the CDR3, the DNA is TGTGCCAGCAGCAGCAATCAGCCCCAGCATTTT.

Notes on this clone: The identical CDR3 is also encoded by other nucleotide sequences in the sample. The CDR3 bases are TGTGCCAGCAGTTTAGGTAGCAATCAGCCCCAGCATTTT. The encoded protein is CASSLGSNQPQHF. The J gene is TRBJ1-5, the V gene TRBV12-3 or TRBV12-4; D remains unclear. V dropped 1 base and J dropped 0 bases, with 1 base sitting between them. CDR3 length equals 13 residues.

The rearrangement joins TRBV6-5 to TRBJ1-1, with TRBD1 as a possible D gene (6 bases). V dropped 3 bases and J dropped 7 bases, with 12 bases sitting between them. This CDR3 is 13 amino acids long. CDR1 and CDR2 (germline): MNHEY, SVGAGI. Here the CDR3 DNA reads TGTGCCAGCAGTTATGTCGGGACACGTGAAGCTTTCTTT. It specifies CASSYVGTREAFF.

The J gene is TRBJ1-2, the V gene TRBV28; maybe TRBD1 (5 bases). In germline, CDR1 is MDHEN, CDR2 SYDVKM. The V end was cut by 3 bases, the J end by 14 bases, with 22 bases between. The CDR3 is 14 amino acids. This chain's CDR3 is CASSFQGSRRGETF. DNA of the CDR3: TGTGCCAGCAGTTTTCAGGGATCAAGGCGGGGGGAGACCTTC.

The CDR3 coding sequence is TGTGCCAGCAGCTTAGGGAGTTCCAGGGCTAATGAGCAGTTCTTC. It codes for CASSLGSSRANEQFF. This chain connects TRBV7-2 to TRBJ2-1; D possibly corresponds to TRBD1 (5 bases). Trimming cost V 1 base and J 7 bases, with 14 bases left between them. Germline CDR1 and CDR2: SGHTA and FQGNSA. The CDR3 length is 15 residues.

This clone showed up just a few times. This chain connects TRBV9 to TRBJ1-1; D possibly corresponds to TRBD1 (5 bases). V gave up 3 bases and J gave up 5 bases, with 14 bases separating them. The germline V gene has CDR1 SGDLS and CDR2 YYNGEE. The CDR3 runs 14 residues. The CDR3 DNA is TGTGCCAGCAGCGAGCGTACAGGTAGAACTGAAGCTTTCTTT. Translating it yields CASSERTGRTEAFF.

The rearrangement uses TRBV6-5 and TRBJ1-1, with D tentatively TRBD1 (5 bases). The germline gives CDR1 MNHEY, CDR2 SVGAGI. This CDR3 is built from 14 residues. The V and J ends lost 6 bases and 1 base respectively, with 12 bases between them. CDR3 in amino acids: CASSPGRENTEAFF. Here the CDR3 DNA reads TGTGCCAGCAGCCCGGGACGGGAGAACACTGAAGCTTTCTTT.

CDR3 in amino acids: CASSRGYGQPQHF. In nucleotides, the CDR3 is TGTGCCAGCTCACGGGGTTATGGTCAGCCCCAGCATTTT. The chain is built from TRBV18 and TRBJ1-5; no clear D gene. The CDR3 has 13 residues. V was trimmed by 4 bases and J by 6 bases, leaving 10 bases between them. Germline V gene sequence: CDR1 KGHSH, CDR2 LQKENI.